This is a list of T cell receptor beta chains from one sample in a study of identical twins. TCRdb reprocessed the 5' RACE reads with MiXCR, giving one entry per CDR3 protein. Here the sample spans roughly 490,000 distinct CDR3 sequences, around an eighth being singletons. The same data also contributed to another study, on yellow fever vaccine responses in identical twins.

Sample: CD4+ T cells sorted from blood. Receptors originate from a woman aged 18-29 years in good health. CDR3s include the opening cysteine and the closing phenylalanine or tryptophan. For some rows the clone size is stated as once, few or many, or as a class when expanded; others skip it.

J,V,size,CDR3
TRBJ2-3,TRBV20-1,NA,CSAPPGPDTQYF
TRBJ2-7,TRBV6-6,NA,CASSAVFPYEQYF
TRBJ2-1,TRBV6-2/TRBV6-3,NA,CASSYQRGLAGRAGVNEQFF
TRBJ2-7,TRBV5-1,NA,CASSSLASYSSYEQYF
TRBJ2-5,TRBV24-1,NA,CATSDLRRGQGEETQYF
TRBJ2-3,TRBV7-2,NA,CASSLISPSTQYF
TRBJ2-2,TRBV29-1,NA,CSVEGSAGGNTGELFF
TRBJ2-1,TRBV12-3/TRBV12-4,many,CASSLEGTSFNEQFF
TRBJ2-7,TRBV7-9,few,CASSLGPLVLSGYEQYF
TRBJ2-7,TRBV29-1,NA,CSVQTREYEQYF
TRBJ2-5,TRBV5-1,few,CASSLGQQPQETQYF
TRBJ2-5,TRBV12-3/TRBV12-4,few,CASSPDKAGQETQYF
TRBJ2-7,TRBV20-1,NA,CSASGPSLLYEQYF
TRBJ2-5,TRBV7-9,NA,CASSLVSGSETQYF
TRBJ1-6,TRBV6-1,NA,CASRRKGESPPHF
TRBJ2-5,TRBV6-1,NA,CASQRGALQQTQYF
TRBJ2-1,TRBV29-1,few,CSVLRDSNNEQFF
TRBJ2-1,TRBV3-1,few,CASSQDTREQFF
TRBJ2-1,TRBV28,many,CASSLHFYDFRVAGQGTSNEQFF
TRBJ1-5,TRBV15,few,CATSSRQHSNQPQHF
TRBJ1-1,TRBV6-1,NA,CASSDGGLIPEAFF
TRBJ1-2,TRBV19,NA,CASKGRDDFLNYGYTF
TRBJ2-5,TRBV20-1,few,CSVQRGAETQYF
TRBJ2-1,TRBV30,NA,CAWRDRRGEYNEQFF
TRBJ2-7,TRBV10-3,NA,CAISSSGTTYEQYF
TRBJ1-2,TRBV28,NA,CASRTTGIYGYTF
TRBJ1-1,TRBV27,NA,CASSLFPTGAENTEAFF